A selection of T cell receptor beta chains follows, all from one sample in a study of T cell repertoires in cytomegalovirus infection. These TCRs are of unknown antigen specificity. One entry per CDR3 protein, called by TCRdb with MiXCR from the reads. There are about 25,000 distinct CDR3 sequences in the sample; under 25% occur only once, and roughly nine tenths lies in the top ten. The starting material was CD8+ T cells from cultured PBMCs, obtained from culture after CMV antigen stimulation. Source of these receptors: a human donor in good health (CMV status not recorded). Some clones in this sample may be carry-over from other donors' samples. CDR3s leave out the opening cysteine and the closing phenylalanine or tryptophan.

>TRBV6-1|TRBJ1-3
ASSSGQLVHTIY
>TRBV4-1|TRBJ2-1
ASSQETGGYNEQF
>TRBV9|TRBJ2-1
ASSVVTGGSYNEQF
>TRBV5-8|TRBJ2-7
ASSPPEAQPSYEQY
>TRBV9|TRBJ1-1
ASGATGNTEAF
>TRBV12-3/TRBV12-4|TRBJ1-1
ASSQGPFGSTEAF
>TRBV4-3|TRBJ1-1
ASSQDQNSEAF
>TRBV7-2|TRBJ1-5
ASSSGRDQPQH
>TRBV11-3|TRBJ2-5
ARVMAGGRGETQY
>TRBV7-6|TRBJ2-1
ASSPSGGSYNEQF
>TRBV12-3/TRBV12-4|TRBJ2-7
ASSLGAGLAGIHYEQY
>TRBV9|TRBJ1-1
ASSAGSNTEAF
>TRBV11-3|TRBJ2-1
ASSRGGLAEQF
>TRBV6-6|TRBJ2-3
ASTDQRRPSDSQY
>TRBV6-6|TRBJ1-5
ASSYSLPSQPQH
>TRBV20-1|TRBJ1-5
SAREVKQGYQPQH
>TRBV9|TRBJ1-2
ASTISDGDATGYT
>TRBV5-6|TRBJ2-7
ASSLASQGERHEQY
>TRBV5-4|TRBJ2-3
ASSLEGTDTQY
>TRBV12-3/TRBV12-4|TRBJ2-1
ASSDTGQPYNEQF
>TRBV6-5|TRBJ1-1
ASSYSRGGGTEAF
>TRBV12-3/TRBV12-4|TRBJ2-5
ASSSSPTGSQETQY
>TRBV12-3/TRBV12-4|TRBJ2-3
ASWDRVSDTQY
>TRBV7-9|TRBJ1-2
ASSSFQGAEDVYGYT
>TRBV5-4|TRBJ1-1
AHHTENTEAF
>TRBV6-1|TRBJ2-5
AGGGGGGQETQY
>TRBV12-3/TRBV12-4|TRBJ1-1
ASSYTGRGGAF
>TRBV4-2|TRBJ1-4
ASSSRQNFNEKLF
>TRBV2|TRBJ2-7
ASSDGRGGPYEQY
>TRBV19|TRBJ1-2
ASSAGTGLDYGYT
>TRBV15|TRBJ2-7
ATSRDRGEQY
>TRBV5-5|TRBJ1-2
ASSSSGAGNYGYT
>TRBV6-8|TRBJ2-2
ATGTSGAGELF
>TRBV4-1|TRBJ2-1
ASSQRQGDYNEQF
>TRBV27|TRBJ2-2
TSSLSGNRGRTGELF
>TRBV27|TRBJ2-7
ASRIIPSSGEQY
>TRBV6-6|TRBJ2-7
ASSHPGQGAYEQY
>TRBV6-6|TRBJ1-6
ASRGGDNSPLH
>TRBV5-5|TRBJ2-2
ASSLGTSANTGELF
>TRBV7-6|TRBJ1-2
ASSVGGGRGYT
>TRBV20-1|TRBJ2-3
SARDMRAGGFTDTQY
>TRBV12-3/TRBV12-4|TRBJ2-1
ASSYSNEQF
>TRBV7-6|TRBJ1-2
ASSLASAGTDYGYT
>TRBV2|TRBJ2-5
ASRVRGVQETQY
>TRBV18|TRBJ2-5
ASSPTSGGAAGETQY
>TRBV28|TRBJ1-4
ASSFPSEGRQGATNEKLF
>TRBV28|TRBJ1-5
ASTPPGQGSEVAQH
>TRBV27|TRBJ1-5
ASSPVGGSQNQPQH
>TRBV5-6|TRBJ1-1
ASSWGRGGMNTEAF
>TRBV7-3|TRBJ2-1
ASSPGTGGSGNEQF
>TRBV18|TRBJ1-1
ASSPGTVEAF
>TRBV6-2/TRBV6-3|TRBJ1-1
ASSAREETEAF
>TRBV6-1|TRBJ2-7
ASRIREVAAYEQY
>TRBV5-1|TRBJ1-1
ASSLAGGFTEAF
>TRBV4-2|TRBJ2-1
ASSQDSRGGNEQF
>TRBV12-3/TRBV12-4|TRBJ1-1
ASRAGYTEAF
>TRBV11-3|TRBJ2-2
ASSGGQGTGELF
>TRBV7-6|TRBJ2-5
ASSLTLQWETQY
>TRBV4-1|TRBJ1-1
ASSLASDTEAF